These 23 T cell receptor beta chains share one sample of origin, sequenced in a study of CD8+ T cells in alopecia areata. cDNA serving as the sequencing template came from extracted, reverse transcribed RNA. The table came from immunoSEQ multiplex PCR; TCRdb's copy has only in-frame clones and leaves some out. The sample carries hundreds of thousands of clones, 67% recorded once. The material was CD4+ T cells sorted from blood, obtained at week 0. These receptors came from a human donor with alopecia areata.

This clone was seen more than once but under ten times. V is TRBV12-5 and J is TRBJ1-3; the match to TRBD1 covers 8 bases. J was trimmed by 1 base and V by 6 bases; bases with no gene match: 2. Germline V gene lookup returns CDR1 LGHNT and CDR2 FRNRAP. CDR3 size: 14 residues. The CDR3 DNA is TGTGCTAGTGGGACAGGGGCATCTGGAAACACCATATATTTT. Protein product: CASGTGASGNTIYF.

Concerning this clone: Different DNA sequences within this sample yield the same CDR3. The chain links TRBV29-1 to TRBJ2-2, with D uncertain. Trimming cost V 6 bases and J 3 bases, with 5 bases left between them. The CDR3 runs to 11 residues. CDR1 SQVTM and CDR2 ANQGSEA come from the germline V gene. CDR3 DNA sequence: TGCAGCGTCTCCCACACCGGGGAGCTGTTTTTT. Translating gives CSVSHTGELFF.

This chain connects TRBV10-3 to TRBJ2-1; 7 nucleotides match TRBD2. Germline loops: CDR1 ENHRY, CDR2 SYGVKD. The CDR3 sequence is 15 residues long. The J segment lost 4 bases and the V segment lost 6 bases, leaving 9 bases of the junction unmatched. The CDR3 nucleotides read TGTGCCATCAGCTCCGAAAGCGGGGCGTACAATGAGCAGTTCTTC. Its translation: CAISSESGAYNEQFF.

CDR3 DNA: TGTGCCAGCAGCGTAGGGTCTATTAGCGGGGGTATAGATACGCAGTATTTT. This encodes CASSVGSISGGIDTQYF. This chain connects TRBV9 to TRBJ2-3; 9 bases map to TRBD2. The V gene's germline CDR1 is SGDLS and CDR2 YYNGEE. This CDR3 has 17 amino acids. The junction had 10 bases not matched to a gene; V was cut back by 0 bases and J by 5 bases.

This chain uses TRBV5-6 with TRBJ1-5; D not resolved. V shed 6 bases and J shed 1 base, with 11 bases lying between them. From germline, CDR1 is SGHDT and CDR2 YYEEEE. This CDR3 spans 14 amino acids. In DNA, the CDR3 is TGTGCCAGCACCACTGGTGTGAGCAATCAGCCCCAGCATTTT. Translating it yields CASTTGVSNQPQHF.

The genes are TRBV30 and TRBJ1-1; TRBD1 matches 7 bases. CDR3 length: 12 amino acids. CDR1 and CDR2 from the germline V gene are GTSNPN and SVGIG (reference sequence). The V and J ends lost 2 bases and 6 bases, in that order; junction bases with no gene match: 3. DNA of the CDR3: TGTGCCTGGAGTCCAGGGGGTTCTGAAGCTTTCTTT. Protein product: CAWSPGGSEAFF.

The V gene is TRBV5-1, the J gene TRBJ2-3; D remains unclear. CDR3 length: 11 residues. V lost 6 bases and J lost 3, with 5 bases in between. CDR1 is SGHRS and CDR2 is YFSETQ in the germline V gene. CDR3 sequence: CASKRTDTQYF. The CDR3 nucleotides read TGCGCCAGCAAACGGACAGATACGCAGTATTTT.

V usage is TRBV7-9 and J usage is TRBJ2-1; TRBD2 matches 8 bases. Trimming at V came to 6 bases and at J to 5 bases, leaving 12 bases not matched to a gene. Germline V gene data show CDR1 as SEHNR and CDR2 as FQNEAQ (reference sequence). CDR3 length: 16 residues. CDR3 residues: CASSPLGRGADNEQFF. The DNA of the CDR3 is TGTGCCAGCAGTCCCCTTGGGCGGGGGGCCGACAATGAGCAGTTCTTC.

This chain joins TRBV4-2 and TRBJ2-5; 10 bases are a match to TRBD2. The junction had 5 bases not matched to a gene; V was cut back by 2 bases and J by 5 bases. This CDR3 comprises 15 residues. The V gene's germline CDR1 is LGHNA and CDR2 YNFKEQ. CDR3: CASSQTGTSEETQYF. CDR3 sequence (DNA): TGTGCCAGCAGCCAAACTGGGACTAGCGAGGAGACCCAGTACTTC.

V gene TRBV5-1 combines with J gene TRBJ2-2; 7 positions agree with TRBD1. The CDR3 covers 14 residues. Germline CDR1 and CDR2: SGHRS and YFSETQ. V dropped 4 bases and J dropped 4; count of bases not matched to a gene: 4. CDR3 in amino acids: CASSPQGPTGELFF. The CDR3 DNA sequence: TGCGCCAGCAGCCCACAGGGGCCCACCGGGGAGCTGTTTTTT.

A remark on this clone: Other DNA sequences in this sample translate to the same CDR3. The genes are TRBV20-1 and TRBJ2-7; weak D call: TRBD1 (6 bases). The CDR3 runs to 11 residues. The germline CDR1 and CDR2 sequences are DFQATT and SNEGSKA (reference sequence). V was shortened by 5 bases and J by 3 bases, with 8 bases between the two germline ends. The CDR3 bases are TGCAGTGCTCGCAGGGGCTACGAGCAGTACTTC. Its protein is CSARRGYEQYF.

This clone was counted a single time. The genes are TRBV30 and TRBJ2-1; 10 positions agree with TRBD2. Germline CDR1 is GTSNPN and CDR2 is SVGIG (reference sequence). There are 16 residues in the CDR3. V was pared by 4 bases and J by 7 bases, with 13 bases of the junction left unmatched. CDR3 in amino acids: CAWTPGAGGLGNEQFF. In DNA, the CDR3 is TGTGCCTGGACCCCGGGAGCGGGGGGGCTGGGAAATGAGCAGTTCTTC.

This clone was counted a few times. V is TRBV30 and J is TRBJ2-6; the D is unclear. The V gene's germline CDR1 is GTSNPN and CDR2 SVGIG (reference sequence). The CDR3 length is 13 residues. Trimming took 3 bases from V and 0 from J, leaving 3 bases between them. The chain's CDR3 is CAWSHSGANVLTF. DNA for the CDR3: TGTGCCTGGAGCCACTCTGGGGCCAACGTCCTGACTTTC.

This rearrangement joins TRBV6-1 to TRBJ1-1, with D unclear. With 1 base removed from V and 7 bases from J, the gap between germline ends came to 13 bases. Germline values: CDR1 MNHNS, CDR2 SASEGT. The CDR3 is 14 amino acids. The CDR3 spells CASSEENRRDEAFF. In DNA, the CDR3 is TGTGCCAGCAGTGAAGAAAACCGACGGGATGAAGCTTTCTTT.

This clone was picked up a small number of times. The rearrangement joins TRBV2 to TRBJ2-7, with D perhaps given as TRBD1 or TRBD2 (6 bases each). The CDR3 has 15 residues. V was shortened by 10 bases and J by 2 bases, with 21 bases between the two germline ends. The germline V gene has CDR1 SNHLY and CDR2 FYNNEI. The CDR3, as DNA: TGTGCCATCACCCCGGAGGGGGATCATCCCTACGAGCAGTACTTC. Amino acid sequence: CAITPEGDHPYEQYF.

This clone is a singleton in its sample. The chain combines TRBV5-6 with TRBJ1-2; 8 nucleotides agree with TRBD1. This CDR3 contains 15 residues. Germline CDR1 reads SGHDT; CDR2 reads YYEEEE. After removal of 4 bases from V and 1 base from J, the junction contained 6 bases not matched to a gene. In nucleotides, the CDR3 is TGTGCCAGCAGCCCAGGACAGGGCCTTAACTATGGCTACACCTTC. It translates to CASSPGQGLNYGYTF.

V and J are TRBV10-3 and TRBJ1-2; 9 nucleotides align to TRBD1. After removal of 2 bases from V and 8 bases from J, the junction contained 6 bases not matched to a gene. This CDR3 spans 14 amino acids. Germline-derived CDR1 and CDR2 are ENHRY and SYGVKD. The DNA for the CDR3 is TGTGCCATCAGTGAGCGGGACAGGGTGGGAGGCTACACCTTC. Its translation is CAISERDRVGGYTF.

The chain links TRBV7-2 to TRBJ2-1; perhaps TRBD2 as D (6 bases). The CDR3 length is 12 residues. Germline assignment: CDR1 SGHTA and CDR2 FQGNSA. With 3 bases removed from V and 9 bases from J, the gap between germline ends came to 9 bases. Written as DNA, the CDR3 is TGTGCCAGCAGCTTGGTGACTAGTGAGCAGTTCTTC. Translation: CASSLVTSEQFF.

The chain joins TRBV15 to TRBJ2-6; D unclear. CDR1 is LNHNV, CDR2 YYDKDF, per germline (reference sequence). The CDR3 is made up of 15 amino acids. Trimming left V 0 bases short and J 3 bases short, with 6 bases between. CDR3 sequence: CATSRDSDGANVLTF. The CDR3 DNA is TGTGCCACCAGCAGAGATTCCGATGGGGCCAACGTCCTGACTTTC.

The rearrangement links TRBV6-6 to TRBJ2-7, with D possibly called TRBD1 or TRBD2 (5 bases each). The CDR3 totals 15 residues. Germline V gene sequence: CDR1 MNHNY, CDR2 SVGAGI (reference sequence). V lost 0 bases and J 2 bases, leaving 11 bases between the germline ends. CDR3 residues: CASSYSTGPTYEQYF. The CDR3 region has the DNA TGTGCCAGCAGTTACTCGACGGGGCCCACCTACGAGCAGTACTTC.

This chain uses TRBV6-1 with TRBJ2-5; a possible D gene is TRBD2 (6 bases). Germline assignment: CDR1 MNHNS and CDR2 SASEGT. The CDR3 runs 14 residues. The germline V and J ends were trimmed by 5 bases and 1 base, with 11 bases remaining between them. The CDR3 region is CASSPREPQETQYF. CDR3 nucleotides: TGTGCCAGCAGTCCTCGGGAGCCCCAAGAGACCCAGTACTTC.

This rearrangement joins TRBV6-5 to TRBJ2-5; D uncertain. This CDR3 is built from 15 residues. Deletions cut 0 bases from V and 0 bases from J, with 8 bases between. In germline, CDR1 is MNHEY, CDR2 SVGAGI. The CDR3 bases are TGTGCCAGCAGTTACTCTTTAGCTCACCAAGAGACCCAGTACTTC. It codes for CASSYSLAHQETQYF.

The V call is TRBV19, the J call TRBJ2-5, with a tentative D call TRBD2 (5 bases). The CDR3 runs 13 residues. CDR1 is LNHDA, CDR2 SQIVND, per germline (reference sequence). The germline V and J ends were trimmed by 5 bases and 7 bases, with 14 bases remaining between them. The CDR3 nucleotides are TGTGCCAGTAGTGCCCCCCCTCGGGGGACCCAGTACTTC. Its protein product is CASSAPPRGTQYF.